This T cell receptor (beta chain) was sequenced for a study of human T cells and chemical hapten exposure. As for the study in general: Patients received weekly diphenylcyclopropenone doses to the scalp throughout the roughly 24-week study.

Time point in this sample: patch test 3, about 24 weeks after DPC sensitization. Treatment meaning: therapeutic diphenylcyclopropenone sensitization with weekly scalp DPC. Germline V gives CDR1 LNHDA, CDR2 SQIVND (reference sequence). The CDR3 length is 16 residues. V lost 5 bases to trimming and J lost 2 bases, with 13 bases between them. This clonotype was counted at least ten times. TCRdb analysed the RACE reads with MiXCR anew, one entry per CDR3 protein. The sample holds about 90,000 distinct CDR3 sequences, roughly a tenth seen once. The source was whole blood, collected in connection with sensitization to the hapten diphenylcyclopropenone (DPC). This sequence originates from a woman in her 30s with alopecia areata. Some clones in this sample may be carry-over from other donors' samples. V usage is TRBV19 and J usage is TRBJ2-6; D not resolved. CDR3 protein: CASSSGIGTGANVLTF. In DNA, the CDR3 is TGTGCCAGTAGTTCAGGAATAGGTACTGGGGCCAACGTCCTGACTTTC.